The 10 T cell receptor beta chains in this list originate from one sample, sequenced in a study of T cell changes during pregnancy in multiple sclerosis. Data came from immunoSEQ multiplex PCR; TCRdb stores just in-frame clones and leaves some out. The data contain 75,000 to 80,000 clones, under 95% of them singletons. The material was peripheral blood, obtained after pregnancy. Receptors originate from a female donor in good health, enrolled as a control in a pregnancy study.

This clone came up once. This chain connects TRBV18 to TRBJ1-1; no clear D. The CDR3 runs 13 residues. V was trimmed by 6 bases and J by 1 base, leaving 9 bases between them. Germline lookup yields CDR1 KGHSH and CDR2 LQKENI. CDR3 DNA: TGTGCCAGCTCCTACTCCGGGAACACTGAAGCTTTCTTT. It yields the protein CASSYSGNTEAFF.

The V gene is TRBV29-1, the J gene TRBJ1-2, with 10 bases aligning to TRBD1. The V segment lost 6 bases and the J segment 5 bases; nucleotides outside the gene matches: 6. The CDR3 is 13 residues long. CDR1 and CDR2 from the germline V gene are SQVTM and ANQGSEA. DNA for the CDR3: TGCAGCGTCCGGGACAGGGGAGTATATGGCTACACCTTC. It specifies CSVRDRGVYGYTF.

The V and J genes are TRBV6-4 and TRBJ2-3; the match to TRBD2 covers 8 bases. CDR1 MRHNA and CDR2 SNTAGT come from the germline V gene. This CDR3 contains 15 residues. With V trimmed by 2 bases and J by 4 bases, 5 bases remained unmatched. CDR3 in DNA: TGTGCCAGCAGTGACGGGACTAGTGAGGCAGATACGCAGTATTTT. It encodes CASSDGTSEADTQYF.

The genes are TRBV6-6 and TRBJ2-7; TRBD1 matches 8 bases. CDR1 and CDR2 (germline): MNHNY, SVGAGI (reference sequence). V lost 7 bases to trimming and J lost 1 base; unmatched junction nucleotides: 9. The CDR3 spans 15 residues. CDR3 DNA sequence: TGTGCCAGCAAAGACCGGGACAGGCAATCCTACGAGCAGTACTTC. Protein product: CASKDRDRQSYEQYF.

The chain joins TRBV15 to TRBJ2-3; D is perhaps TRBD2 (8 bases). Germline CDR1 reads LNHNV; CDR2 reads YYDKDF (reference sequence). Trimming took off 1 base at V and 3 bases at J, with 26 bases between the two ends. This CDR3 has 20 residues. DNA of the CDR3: TGTGCCACCAGCAGAGGAACCGGACAGGTCTTGGCGGGAGGAACAGATACGCAGTATTTT. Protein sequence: CATSRGTGQVLAGGTDTQYF.

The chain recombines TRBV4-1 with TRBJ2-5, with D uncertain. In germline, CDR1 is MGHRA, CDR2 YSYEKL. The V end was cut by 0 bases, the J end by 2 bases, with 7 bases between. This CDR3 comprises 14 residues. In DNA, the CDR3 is TGCGCCAGCAGCCAAGACTATATTCAAGAGACCCAGTACTTC. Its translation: CASSQDYIQETQYF.

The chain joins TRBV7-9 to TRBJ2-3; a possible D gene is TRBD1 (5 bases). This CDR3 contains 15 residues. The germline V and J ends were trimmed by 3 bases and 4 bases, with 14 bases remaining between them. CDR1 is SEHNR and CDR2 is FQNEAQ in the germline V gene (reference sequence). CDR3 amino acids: CASSLGQGHSDTQYF. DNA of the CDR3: TGTGCCAGCAGCTTGGGGCAGGGCCATTCAGATACGCAGTATTTT.

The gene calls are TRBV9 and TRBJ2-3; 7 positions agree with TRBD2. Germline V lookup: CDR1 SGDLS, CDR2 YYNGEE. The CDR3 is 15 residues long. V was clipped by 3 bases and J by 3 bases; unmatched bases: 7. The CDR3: CASSESLGLTDTQYF. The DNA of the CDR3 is TGTGCCAGCAGCGAATCACTGGGACTAACAGATACGCAGTATTTT.

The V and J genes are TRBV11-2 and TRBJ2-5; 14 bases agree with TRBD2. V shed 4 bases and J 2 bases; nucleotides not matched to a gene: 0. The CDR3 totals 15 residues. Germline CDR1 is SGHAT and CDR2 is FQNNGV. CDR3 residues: CASSWTSGGQETQYF. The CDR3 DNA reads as TGTGCCAGCAGCTGGACTAGCGGGGGGCAAGAGACCCAGTACTTC. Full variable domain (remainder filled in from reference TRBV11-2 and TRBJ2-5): EAGVAQSPRYKIIEKRQSVAFWCNPISGHATLYWYQQILGQGPKLLIQFQNNGVVDDSQLPKDRFSAERLKGVDSTLKIQPAKLEDSAVYLCASSWTSGGQETQYFGPGTRLLVL.

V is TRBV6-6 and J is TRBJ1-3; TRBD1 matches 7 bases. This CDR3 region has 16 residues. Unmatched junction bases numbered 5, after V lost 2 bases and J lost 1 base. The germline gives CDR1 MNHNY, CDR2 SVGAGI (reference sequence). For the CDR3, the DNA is TGTGCCAGCAGTTACGAGGGGGCCGCATCTGGAAACACCATATATTTT. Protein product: CASSYEGAASGNTIYF.